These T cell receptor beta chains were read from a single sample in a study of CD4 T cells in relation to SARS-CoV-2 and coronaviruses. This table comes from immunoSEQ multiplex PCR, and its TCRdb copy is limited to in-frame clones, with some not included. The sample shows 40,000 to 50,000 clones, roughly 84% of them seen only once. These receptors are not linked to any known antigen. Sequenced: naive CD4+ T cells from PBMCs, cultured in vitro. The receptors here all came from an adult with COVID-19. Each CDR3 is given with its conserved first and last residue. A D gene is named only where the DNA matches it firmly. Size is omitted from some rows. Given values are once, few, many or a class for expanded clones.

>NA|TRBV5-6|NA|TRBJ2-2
CASSLFLVTGELFF
TGTGCCAGCAGCTTGTTTCTGGTCACCGGGGAGCTGTTTTTT
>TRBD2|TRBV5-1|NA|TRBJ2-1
CASSPWTSSYNEQFF
TGCGCCAGCAGCCCCTGGACTAGCAGCTACAATGAGCAGTTCTTC
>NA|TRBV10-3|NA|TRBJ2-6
CAVGVGSGANVLTF
TGTGCCGTCGGGGTCGGGTCCGGGGCCAACGTCCTGACTTTC
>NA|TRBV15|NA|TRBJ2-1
CATSRDSESYNEQFF
TGTGCCACCAGCAGAGATAGCGAGTCCTACAATGAGCAGTTCTTC
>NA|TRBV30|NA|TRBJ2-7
CAFNPGRGEQYF
TGTGCCTTTAACCCAGGGCGCGGGGAGCAGTACTTC
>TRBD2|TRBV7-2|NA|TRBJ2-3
CASSLRPSGRTDTQYF
TGTGCCAGCAGCTTACGGCCTAGCGGGAGGACAGATACGCAGTATTTT
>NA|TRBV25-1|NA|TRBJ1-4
CASSEGGGGQKLFF
TGTGCCAGCAGTGAAGGAGGCGGGGGGCAAAAACTGTTTTTT
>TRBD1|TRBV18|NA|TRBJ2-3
CASSPTGGRTDTQYF
TGTGCCAGCTCACCGACAGGGGGCCGCACAGATACGCAGTATTTT
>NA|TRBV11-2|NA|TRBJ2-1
CASSLTGNEQFF
TGTGCCAGCAGCTTAACAGGGAATGAGCAGTTCTTC
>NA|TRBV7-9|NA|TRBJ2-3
CASSPLPIGITTDTQYF
TGTGCCAGCAGCCCCCTCCCTATCGGGATTACAACAGATACGCAGTATTTT
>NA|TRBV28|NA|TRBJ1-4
CASSPSLGNNEKLFF
TGTGCCAGCAGTCCCTCACTGGGAAATAATGAAAAACTGTTTTTT
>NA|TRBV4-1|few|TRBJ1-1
CASSRGAFF
TGCGCCAGCAGCAGGGGAGCTTTCTTT
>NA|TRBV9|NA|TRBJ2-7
CASSVGQDRYEQYF
TGTGCCAGCAGCGTAGGACAGGACCGGTACGAGCAGTACTTC
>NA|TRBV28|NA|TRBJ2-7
CASSQIGPGQLHHPSYEQYF
TGTGCCAGCAGTCAAATCGGACCCGGACAGCTTCACCATCCGTCCTACGAGCAGTACTTC
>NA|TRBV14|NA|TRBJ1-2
CASSQDRTLYGYTF
TGTGCCAGCAGCCAAGATCGGACTCTCTATGGCTACACCTTC
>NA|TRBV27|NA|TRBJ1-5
CASSARDMALSIYQPQHF
TGTGCCAGCAGTGCCCGTGACATGGCCCTTAGCATTTATCAGCCCCAGCATTTT
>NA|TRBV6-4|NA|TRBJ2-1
CASSRFGGAQGNEQFF
TGTGCCAGCAGTCGCTTTGGCGGGGCGCAGGGCAATGAGCAGTTCTTC
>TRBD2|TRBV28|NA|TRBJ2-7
CASRSGLAGFQSSYEQYF
TGTGCCAGCAGGTCGGGACTAGCGGGATTCCAGAGCTCCTACGAGCAGTACTTC
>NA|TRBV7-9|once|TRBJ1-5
CASSWYDGKEGQPQHF
TGTGCCAGCAGCTGGTACGACGGAAAAGAGGGTCAGCCCCAGCATTTT
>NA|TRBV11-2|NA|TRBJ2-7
CASSLERSLYEQYF
TGTGCCAGCAGCTTAGAGCGGAGTCTCTACGAGCAGTACTTC
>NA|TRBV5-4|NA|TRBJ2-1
CASSSENQGNEQFF
TGTGCCAGCAGCTCTGAAAATCAGGGGAATGAGCAGTTCTTC
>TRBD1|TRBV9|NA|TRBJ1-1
CASSGQGFLETEAFF
TGTGCCAGCAGCGGACAGGGGTTTTTGGAAACTGAAGCTTTCTTT
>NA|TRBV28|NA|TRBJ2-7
CASSLWDGNSYEQYF
TGTGCCAGCAGTTTATGGGACGGCAACTCCTACGAGCAGTACTTC
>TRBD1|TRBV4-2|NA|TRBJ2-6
CASSHPTGGKTGANVLTF
TGTGCCAGCAGCCACCCGACAGGGGGCAAAACAGGGGCCAACGTCCTGACTTTC
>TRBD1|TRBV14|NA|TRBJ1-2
CASSHQGAHGYTF
TGTGCCAGCAGCCATCAGGGGGCGCACGGCTACACCTTC
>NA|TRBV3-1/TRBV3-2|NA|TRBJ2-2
CASSQRSPQGSGELFF
TGTGCCAGCAGCCAACGGTCCCCCCAGGGATCCGGGGAGCTGTTTTTT
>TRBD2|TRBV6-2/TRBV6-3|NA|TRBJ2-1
CASSYSPSGRWGRDNEQFF
TGTGCCAGCAGTTACTCCCCTAGCGGGAGGTGGGGGCGGGACAATGAGCAGTTCTTC
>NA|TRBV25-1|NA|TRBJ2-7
CASSTSQEGYEQYF
TGTGCCAGCAGTACCTCTCAGGAGGGGTACGAGCAGTACTTC
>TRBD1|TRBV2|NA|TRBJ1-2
CASRSSGTADWGYTF
TGTGCCAGCAGGTCTTCCGGGACAGCGGATTGGGGCTACACCTTC
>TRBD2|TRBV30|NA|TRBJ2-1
CAWSVGAFRTSGYNEQFF
TGTGCCTGGAGTGTGGGAGCGTTTCGGACTAGCGGGTACAATGAGCAGTTCTTC
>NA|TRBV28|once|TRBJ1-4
CASSPISPSNEKLFF
TGTGCCAGCAGTCCGATCTCCCCTTCTAATGAAAAACTGTTTTTT
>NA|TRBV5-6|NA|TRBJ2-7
CASSPNPYEQYF
TGTGCCAGCAGCCCGAACCCCTACGAGCAGTACTTC
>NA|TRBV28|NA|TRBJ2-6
CASRGGGSSGANVLTF
TGTGCCAGCAGAGGAGGGGGCTCATCTGGGGCCAACGTCCTGACTTTC
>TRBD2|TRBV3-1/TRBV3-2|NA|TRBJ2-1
CASSPSPGLAGIGHPNEQFF
TGTGCCAGCAGCCCCTCTCCGGGACTAGCGGGGATCGGCCACCCCAATGAGCAGTTCTTC
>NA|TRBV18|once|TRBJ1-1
CASSTGMNTEAFF
TGTGCCAGCTCAACAGGGATGAACACTGAAGCTTTCTTT
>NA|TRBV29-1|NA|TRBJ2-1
CSGRDFPTAGEQFF
TGCAGCGGGAGGGACTTCCCGACGGCGGGTGAGCAGTTCTTC
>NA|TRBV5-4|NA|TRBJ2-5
CASSLRHQETQYF
TGTGCCAGCAGCTTGAGGCACCAAGAGACCCAGTACTTC
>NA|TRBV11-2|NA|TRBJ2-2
CASSLEYGGELFF
TGTGCCAGCAGCTTAGAGTATGGCGGGGAGCTGTTTTTT
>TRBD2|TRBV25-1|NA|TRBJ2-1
CASSEWSGRERDNEQFF
TGTGCCAGCAGTGAATGGTCGGGGCGGGAGCGTGACAATGAGCAGTTCTTC
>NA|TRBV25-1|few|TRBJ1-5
CASSEYRGQPQHF
TGTGCCAGCAGTGAATATAGAGGTCAGCCCCAGCATTTT
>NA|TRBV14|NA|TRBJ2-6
CASSQLTGLTSSGANVLTF
TGTGCCAGCAGCCAATTAACGGGACTTACTAGCTCTGGGGCCAACGTCCTGACTTTC
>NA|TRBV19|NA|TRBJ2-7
CASGTVPYEQYF
TGTGCCAGCGGGACCGTACCCTACGAGCAGTACTTC
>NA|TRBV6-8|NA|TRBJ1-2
CASGTEGDGGYTF
TGTGCCAGCGGAACCGAGGGGGACGGGGGCTACACCTTC
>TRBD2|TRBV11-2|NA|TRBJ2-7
CASSLLAQAGGRGTPEQYF
TGTGCCAGCAGCTTATTGGCACAAGCGGGAGGGCGTGGGACCCCCGAGCAGTACTTC
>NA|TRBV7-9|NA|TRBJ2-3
CASKGSSYTDTQYF
TGTGCCAGCAAGGGCAGTTCGTATACAGATACGCAGTATTTT
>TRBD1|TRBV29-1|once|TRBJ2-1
CSVAGQGLFF
TGCAGCGTTGCCGGACAGGGCCTGTTCTTC
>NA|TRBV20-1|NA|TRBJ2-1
CSASMGKGGNEQFF
TGCAGTGCTAGTATGGGAAAAGGGGGGAATGAGCAGTTCTTC
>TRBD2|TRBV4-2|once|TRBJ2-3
CASSQDGGRSTDTQYF
TGTGCCAGCAGCCAAGACGGCGGGAGAAGCACAGATACGCAGTATTTT